The text below deals with one T cell receptor (beta chain). Its antigen is currently unknown. The record originates from a study of neoadjuvant anti-PD-1 for oral cavity cancer. Turning to the study itself: Patients without progression received a fourth nivolumab dose around day 43, then surgical resection on days 50-56.

Germline values: CDR1 SGHRS, CDR2 YFSETQ. The CDR3 covers 13 residues. V was cut by 0 bases and J by 1 base, with 4 bases left in between. Here immunoSEQ multiplex PCR was the method, and the copy in TCRdb shows in-frame clones only, minus some. The table has 80,000 to 95,000 clones, approximately 84% seen once. Study-wide points: After neoadjuvant nivolumab, PBMC T cell clonality was significantly higher in non-responders than responders.

Sequences were derived from PBMCs, sampled before nivolumab (anti-PD-1) treatment. The receptor comes from a person between 40 and 80 years old with oral cavity squamous cell carcinoma. This chain connects TRBV5-1 to TRBJ1-1; D unresolved. CDR3 amino acids: CASSLATNTEAFF. Here the CDR3 DNA reads TGCGCCAGCAGCTTGGCCACGAACACTGAAGCTTTCTTT.